These 21 T cell receptor beta chains came from one sample sequenced in a study of metastatic and nonmetastatic thyroid tumors. Using MiXCR, TCRdb reanalyzed the PCR reads. The sample carries 15,000 to 20,000 clones, about 31% recorded once. Patients underwent thyroid surgery, and none had received any treatment before it. Input material: tumor tissue. These receptors all stem from a male donor with papillary thyroid cancer or a benign thyroid nodule (not recorded which). Some clones in this sample may be carry-over from other donors' samples.

This clone is large (0.1 to 1%) by share. The J gene is TRBJ1-1, the V gene TRBV7-3; D unclear. Germline CDR1 is SGHTA and CDR2 is FQGTGA. The CDR3 consists of 16 residues. The germline V and J ends were trimmed by 2 bases and 2 bases, with 15 bases remaining between them. The CDR3 spells CASSLFAPPVNTEAFF. DNA for the CDR3: TGTGCCAGCAGCTTATTTGCCCCCCCAGTCAACACTGAAGCTTTCTTT.

This clone was observed many times. The chain has TRBV11-2 and TRBJ1-2; D unresolved. Germline CDR1 and CDR2: SGHAT and FQNNGV. CDR3 length: 11 residues. V was trimmed by 5 bases and J by 11 bases, leaving 12 bases between them. The CDR3 loop is CASSTTALYTF. The CDR3 nucleotides are TGTGCCAGCAGCACCACGGCTTTATACACCTTC.

This clone showed up just a few times. This chain links TRBV2 with TRBJ2-2; TRBD2 might be the D (5 bases). This CDR3 region has 14 residues. The germline gives CDR1 SNHLY, CDR2 FYNNEI. V gave up 0 bases and J gave up 8 bases, with 10 bases separating them. The CDR3 nucleotides are TGTGCCAGCAGTGAAGCAGTCCGGGGAGGGGAGCTGTTTTTT. Its protein product is CASSEAVRGGELFF.

This chain joins TRBV7-9 and TRBJ1-4; 7 positions match TRBD1. Germline values: CDR1 SEHNR, CDR2 FQNEAQ (reference sequence). Germline trimming cut 6 bases from V and 6 bases from J; bases unmatched to any gene: 7. This CDR3 spans 14 amino acids. DNA for the CDR3: TGTGCCAGCAGTGGACAGGATTACTATGAAAAACTGTTTTTT. Translated, it gives CASSGQDYYEKLFF.

This clone was observed a few times. This chain joins TRBV28 and TRBJ1-1, with D perhaps TRBD1 (5 bases). The CDR3 consists of 14 residues. CDR1 MDHEN and CDR2 SYDVKM come from the germline V gene. Trimming stripped 5 bases from V and 1 base from J, with 11 bases between. CDR3 sequence (DNA): TGTGCCAGCAGTCTACACAGGCCGAACACTGAAGCTTTCTTT. It codes for CASSLHRPNTEAFF.

This clone came up a few times. The genes are TRBV11-3 and TRBJ2-7; D is perhaps TRBD2 (7 bases). V was trimmed by 2 bases and J by 2 bases, leaving 13 bases between them. Germline V CDR1 and CDR2: SGHNT, YENEEA. This CDR3 contains 15 residues. The CDR3: CASSLRGARAYEQYF. CDR3 bases: TGTGCCAGCAGCTTACGGGGGGCGAGGGCCTACGAGCAGTACTTC.

This clone was picked up many times. The rearrangement joins TRBV6-1 to TRBJ1-1; no clear D. Germline V gene sequence: CDR1 MNHNS, CDR2 SASEGT. CDR3 size: 13 residues. Trimming cost V 5 bases and J 4 bases, with 11 bases left between them. In DNA form, the CDR3 reads TGTGCCAGCAGTCCGGTGCGAGGCACTGAAGCTTTCTTT. Translated, it gives CASSPVRGTEAFF.

This clone was counted a single time. V is TRBV11-2 and J is TRBJ2-7, with D unresolved. The J call may be incorrect, as the DNA end agrees better with TRBJ2-5. The CDR3 runs 14 residues. Germline V gene data show CDR1 as SGHAT and CDR2 as FQNNGV. CDR3 nucleotide sequence: TGTGCCAGCAGTACCGGGTCTACCTCGTTGACCCAGTACTTC. It is translated as CASSTGSTSLTQYF.

This clone appeared many times. The chain employs TRBV7-2 and TRBJ2-3, with TRBD2 matching 7 bases. The CDR3 totals 16 residues. Per the germline V gene, CDR1 is SGHTA and CDR2 is FQGNSA. V lost 2 bases and J lost 4; bases outside the gene matches: 9. This CDR3 is CASSLQSGKRPDTQYF. The DNA for the CDR3 is TGTGCCAGCAGCTTACAAAGCGGGAAACGCCCAGATACGCAGTATTTT.

This clone was detected once. At one end the junction does not follow the germline gene, possibly because of a read error. The chain carries TRBV4-1 and TRBJ1-1; 7 nucleotides align to TRBD1. Germline V lookup: CDR1 MGHRA, CDR2 YSYEKL. The length of the CDR3 is 14 residues. The CDR3 protein is CASSQRDSYTEAFF. CDR3 DNA sequence: TGCGCCAGCAGCCAACGGGACAGTTACACAGAAGCTTTCTTT.

The CDR3 nucleotides read TGCGCCAGCAGCTTGAGCGGGGAACGAGCTTCTGAAGCTTTCTTT. Translation: CASSLSGERASEAFF. This chain uses TRBV5-1 with TRBJ1-1, with D unresolved. V gave up 1 base and J gave up 6 bases, with 16 bases separating them. The V gene's germline CDR1 is SGHRS and CDR2 YFSETQ. The CDR3 runs to 15 residues.

This clone was seen many times. This chain uses TRBV7-2 with TRBJ2-3; D tentatively fits TRBD1 or TRBD2 (5 bases each). The CDR3 runs to 15 residues. Germline loops: CDR1 SGHTA, CDR2 FQGNSA. The V and J ends lost 5 bases and 0 bases respectively, with 12 bases between them. Written as DNA, the CDR3 is TGTGCCAGCAGCCGGACACGGACTAGCACAGATACGCAGTATTTT. Translation gives CASSRTRTSTDTQYF.

This clone was counted ten times or more. V is TRBV15 and J is TRBJ1-6, with unresolved D. CDR3 length equals 16 residues. CDR1 LNHNV and CDR2 YYDKDF come from the germline V gene (reference sequence). The V and J ends lost 1 base and 11 bases respectively, with 18 bases between them. In DNA form, the CDR3 reads TGTGCCACCAGCAGAGCGAGGTACCGTGGAATGGCACCCCTCCACTTT. It encodes CATSRARYRGMAPLHF.

Sample share makes this clone medium-sized. The CDR3 nucleotides are TGTGCCACGGGTAAGGGACAGGGAAATGCTGAAGCTTTCTTT. Protein product: CATGKGQGNAEAFF. The chain employs TRBV6-1 and TRBJ1-1, with 9 bases fitting TRBD1. CDR3 size: 14 residues. The V and J ends lost 10 bases and 6 bases, in that order; junction bases with no gene match: 12. The germline CDR1 and CDR2 sequences are MNHNS and SASEGT.

This sequence joins TRBV9 and TRBJ2-3; D unresolved. With 0 bases removed from V and 2 bases from J, the gap between germline ends came to 7 bases. There are 14 residues in the CDR3. Looked up from germline, CDR1 is SGDLS and CDR2 is YYNGEE. The CDR3 DNA reads as TGTGCCAGCAGCGTAGTGATATCCACAGATACGCAGTATTTT. It is translated as CASSVVISTDTQYF.

The sample holds a few counts of this clone. An end of the junction does not agree with germline; a read error may underlie this. The chain carries TRBV27 and TRBJ2-7; TRBD2 agrees at 9 bases. The CDR3 extends over 16 amino acids. Germline CDR1 and CDR2: MNHEY and SMNVEV (reference sequence). CDR3 sequence (DNA): TGTGCCAGCAGCTATAGCGGGAGCCACTCTGGATACGAGCGGTACTTC. Amino acid sequence: CASSYSGSHSGYERYF.

This clone was observed a handful of times. The J gene is TRBJ2-7, the V gene TRBV4-2, with TRBD2 as a possible D gene (6 bases). The CDR3 has 14 residues. V lost 1 base and J 7 bases, leaving 14 bases between the germline ends. CDR1 is LGHNA and CDR2 is YNFKEQ in the germline V gene. The CDR3 spells CASSQAGEIREQYF. Here the CDR3 DNA reads TGTGCCAGCAGCCAAGCGGGAGAAATACGGGAGCAGTACTTC.

This clone was counted ten times or more. A read error is possible here, since a much larger clone lies one base away. This specimen includes other DNA sequences encoding the same CDR3. The genes are TRBV20-1 and TRBJ2-7; a possible D gene is TRBD1 (5 bases). This CDR3 is 15 amino acids long. Germline V CDR1 and CDR2: DFQATT, SNEGSKA (reference sequence). The CDR3 region is CGARGPPGHSYEQYF. The CDR3 region has the DNA TGCGGTGCTAGGGGCCCGCCCGGGCACTCCTACGAGCAGTACTTC.

The rearrangement links TRBV11-2 to TRBJ2-7; tentatively, D is TRBD1 or TRBD2 (6 bases each). CDR1 and CDR2 from the germline V gene are SGHAT and FQNNGV. Trimming pared 1 base from V and 3 bases from J, leaving 19 bases between. The CDR3 sequence is 17 residues long. CDR3 nucleotides: TGTGCCAGCAGCTTAGTCCGCGGGACAAAAGAGGGCTACGAGCAGTACTTC. Amino acid sequence: CASSLVRGTKEGYEQYF. The full variable domain, its missing parts supplied by reference TRBV11-2 and TRBJ2-7, is EAGVAQSPRYKIIEKRQSVAFWCNPISGHATLYWYQQILGQGPKLLIQFQNNGVVDDSQLPKDRFSAERLKGVDSTLKIQPAKLEDSAVYLCASSLVRGTKEGYEQYFGPGTRLTVT.

V usage is TRBV15 and J usage is TRBJ1-3, with unresolved D. The CDR3 sequence is 14 residues long. The V and J ends lost 8 bases and 0 bases respectively, with 11 bases between them. Germline V lookup: CDR1 LNHNV, CDR2 YYDKDF (reference sequence). The CDR3 coding sequence is TGTGCCACCGGGTCGTATTTCTCTGGAAACACCATATATTTT. It translates to CATGSYFSGNTIYF.

By sample share, this clone is medium-sized. This rearrangement joins TRBV4-3 to TRBJ1-6; D is undetermined. CDR3 length: 15 residues. Trimming cost V 2 bases and J 5 bases, with 10 bases left between them. Germline V CDR1 and CDR2: LGHNA, YSLEER. The CDR3 DNA sequence: TGCGCCAGCAGCCAAATTCTCGCTAATAATTCACCCCTCCACTTT. As protein: CASSQILANNSPLHF.